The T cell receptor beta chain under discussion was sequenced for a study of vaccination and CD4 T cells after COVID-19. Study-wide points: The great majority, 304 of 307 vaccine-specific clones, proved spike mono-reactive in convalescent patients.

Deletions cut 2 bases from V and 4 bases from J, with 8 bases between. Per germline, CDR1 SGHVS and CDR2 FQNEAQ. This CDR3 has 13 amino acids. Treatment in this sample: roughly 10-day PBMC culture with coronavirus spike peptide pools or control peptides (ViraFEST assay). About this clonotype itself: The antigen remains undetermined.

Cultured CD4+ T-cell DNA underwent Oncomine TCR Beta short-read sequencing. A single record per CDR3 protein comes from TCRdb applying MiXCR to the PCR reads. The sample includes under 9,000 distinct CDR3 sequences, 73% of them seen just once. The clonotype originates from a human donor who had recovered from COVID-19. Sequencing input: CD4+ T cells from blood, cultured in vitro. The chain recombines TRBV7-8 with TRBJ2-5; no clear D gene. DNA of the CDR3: TGTGCCAGCAGCTTAAGTGAAAGAGAGACCCAGTACTTC. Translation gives CASSLSERETQYF.